This TCR beta chain was found in a study of CD8 T cells in Susac syndrome. Whole-study findings and limits: The study conceded that relatively few individuals underwent its TCR sequencing and HLA analysis.

Worth noting for this clonotype: The target antigen is unknown.

With random hexamers, reverse transcription was performed on about 0.45 to 1 ug of RNA. The CDR3 of TCR beta was amplified by immunoSEQ multiplex PCR across 54 Vbeta and 13 Jbeta. Each CDR3 protein gets one entry after TCRdb re-called the immunoSEQ multiplex PCR reads with MiXCR. Here the sample spans roughly 110,000 distinct CDR3 sequences, 85% to 95% being singletons. Sequencing targeted TCR beta in T cells from blood (CD8+ and CD4+). TEMRA cells were FACS-enriched, unlike CD8+ and CD4+ T cells, which were negatively isolated. The germline V gene encodes CDR1 SEHNR and CDR2 FQNEAQ (reference sequence). The trim removed 5 bases at V and 8 bases at J, leaving 8 bases unmatched. The CDR3 covers 15 residues.

The chain employs TRBV7-9 and TRBJ2-1; TRBD1 matches 11 bases. Material for sequencing was CD8+ T cells from PBMCs. This TCR came from a human donor in good health. In DNA, the CDR3 is TGTGCCAGCAGCGCCCCGGGACAGGGGGTTTATGAGCAGTTCTTC. Its protein product is CASSAPGQGVYEQFF.